Presented here are 26 T cell receptor beta chains from one specimen sequenced in a study of T cells after yellow fever vaccination. TCRdb re-called the 5' RACE reads through MiXCR, storing one row per CDR3 protein. The repertoire consists of a few hundred thousand distinct CDR3 sequences, with approximately 6.7% occurring once and the leading ten covering roughly 1%. Sequenced material: CD4+ T cells sorted from PBMCs, taken on the day of the yellow fever booster vaccination. The source is a man aged 25 to 40 who received the YFV17D yellow fever vaccine.

A few counts support this clonotype. The chain links TRBV5-6 to TRBJ2-1, with D hard to call. CDR1 is SGHDT and CDR2 is YYEEEE in the germline V gene. CDR3 length: 14 residues. V was clipped by 4 bases and J by 5 bases, with 13 bases between them. CDR3 in amino acids: CASSRGRLNNEQFF. Here the CDR3 DNA reads TGTGCCAGCAGCCGCGGCCGGTTAAACAATGAGCAGTTCTTC.

Only a few counts were recorded for this clonotype. The V call is TRBV24-1, the J call TRBJ2-1, with 8 bases identical to TRBD2. The germline V gene has CDR1 KGHDR and CDR2 SFDVKD. The CDR3 sequence is 17 residues long. J gave up 0 bases and V 3 bases, and 6 bases lay outside the gene matches. CDR3 coding DNA: TGTGCCACCAGTGATCGGGGGGGGCCGAGCTCCTACAATGAGCAGTTCTTC. It yields the protein CATSDRGGPSSYNEQFF.

V is TRBV6-1 and J is TRBJ2-5, with 10 bases that match TRBD2. V trimming: 8 bases; J trimming: 3 bases; junction bases outside the gene matches: 6. Germline CDR1 is MNHNS and CDR2 is SASEGT. The CDR3 length is 14 residues. In DNA form, the CDR3 reads TGTGCCAGCGGGAGGACTAGCGGAAAAGAGACCCAGTACTTC. It translates to CASGRTSGKETQYF.

This clonotype was counted between two and nine times. The chain recombines TRBV7-9 with TRBJ2-3; D not certain. The germline gives CDR1 SEHNR, CDR2 FQNEAQ (reference sequence). The length of the CDR3 is 11 residues. V dropped 5 bases and J dropped 5 bases, with 5 bases sitting between them. The DNA for the CDR3 is TGTGCCAGCAGCCATAAAGATACGCAGTATTTT. This encodes CASSHKDTQYF.

This clonotype was observed a handful of times. The chain recombines TRBV20-1 with TRBJ1-5; D perhaps matches TRBD1 (5 bases). V was cut by 2 bases and J by 0 bases, with 14 bases left in between. The CDR3 sequence is 16 residues long. Germline assignment: CDR1 DFQATT and CDR2 SNEGSKA (reference sequence). The CDR3: CSARRGPGYSNQPQHF. The CDR3 coding sequence is TGCAGTGCTAGAAGGGGTCCCGGTTATAGCAATCAGCCCCAGCATTTT.

The CDR3 spells CASSLLGKTSGNSAGGREQYF. The DNA for the CDR3 is TGTGCCAGCAGCTTGTTGGGGAAGACTAGCGGCAATTCGGCGGGGGGCCGGGAGCAGTACTTC. The chain has TRBV7-2 and TRBJ2-7; 9 bases align to TRBD2. Trimming removed 3 bases from V and 7 bases from J; junction bases left unmatched: 28. Germline values: CDR1 SGHTA, CDR2 FQGNSA. This CDR3 comprises 21 residues.

This clonotype was observed at least ten times. This chain joins TRBV28 and TRBJ2-1; D is unclear. CDR3 length equals 12 residues. V dropped 8 bases and J dropped 8 bases, with 13 bases sitting between them. Germline assignment: CDR1 MDHEN and CDR2 SYDVKM. CDR3 loop: CASLSWAYEQFF. Written as DNA, the CDR3 is TGTGCCAGCTTATCCTGGGCGTATGAGCAGTTCTTC.

This clonotype appeared a few times. The genes are TRBV20-1 and TRBJ1-5; weak D call: TRBD1 (5 bases). Germline V gives CDR1 DFQATT, CDR2 SNEGSKA (reference sequence). V was clipped by 3 bases and J by 6 bases, with 15 bases between them. The CDR3 is 14 residues long. The CDR3 is CSARPIPGGQPQHF. In DNA, the CDR3 is TGCAGTGCTAGGCCCATCCCTGGGGGTCAGCCCCAGCATTTT.

The chain is built from TRBV3-1 and TRBJ2-2, with 7 bases aligning to TRBD1. The CDR3 sequence is 18 residues long. With 5 bases clipped from V and 6 bases from J, the junction kept 18 bases outside the gene matches. Germline V gives CDR1 LGHDT, CDR2 YNNKEL (reference sequence). CDR3 sequence (DNA): TGTGCCAGCAGCTTAATTCCCCATAACAGGGGTACGGCCGGGGAGCTGTTTTTT. It specifies CASSLIPHNRGTAGELFF.

This clonotype has ten or more counts. The chain links TRBV12-3 or TRBV12-4 to TRBJ1-5; a weak D match, TRBD1 (5 bases). Trimming cost V 4 bases and J 7 bases, with 11 bases left between them. CDR3 length: 13 residues. The CDR3 nucleotides read TGTGCCAGCAGTTCTGACAGTGGACAGCCCCAGCATTTT. Its translation is CASSSDSGQPQHF.

This clonotype was seen ten or more times. V gene TRBV20-1 combines with J gene TRBJ2-7, with TRBD1 matching 9 bases. This CDR3 comprises 13 residues. Germline CDR1 reads DFQATT; CDR2 reads SNEGSKA (reference sequence). The trim removed 3 bases at V and 3 bases at J, leaving 3 bases unmatched. CDR3 sequence: CSARGTGIYEQYF. CDR3 nucleotides: TGCAGTGCTAGGGGGACAGGGATCTACGAGCAGTACTTC.

This clonotype was observed a handful of times. V gene TRBV7-2 combines with J gene TRBJ2-2, with 10 bases matching TRBD2. Germline V lookup: CDR1 SGHTA, CDR2 FQGNSA. The CDR3 is made up of 16 amino acids. The J segment lost 8 bases and the V segment lost 1 base, leaving 7 bases of the junction unmatched. The CDR3 sequence: CASSLGASGSSGELFF. Here the CDR3 DNA reads TGTGCCAGCAGCTTAGGGGCTAGCGGGAGTTCGGGGGAGCTGTTTTTT.

This clonotype was picked up many times. The V call is TRBV9, the J call TRBJ1-1, with a weak D call TRBD1 (5 bases). This CDR3 is 14 amino acids long. Germline-derived CDR1 and CDR2 are SGDLS and YYNGEE. Trimming shortened V by 0 bases and J by 4 bases, and 10 bases separated the two germline ends. CDR3 in amino acids: CASSVVEGTTEAFF. As DNA, the CDR3 is TGTGCCAGCAGCGTAGTCGAGGGGACCACTGAAGCTTTCTTT.

J is TRBJ2-3 and V is TRBV3-1; D is unclear. Germline CDR1 is LGHDT and CDR2 is YNNKEL (reference sequence). The CDR3 covers 13 residues. V lost 3 bases to trimming and J lost 0 bases, with 4 bases between them. The CDR3 bases are TGTGCCAGCAGCCACAGCAGCACAGATACGCAGTATTTT. Residues: CASSHSSTDTQYF.

This clonotype was picked up many times. This chain uses TRBV5-5 with TRBJ2-2; no clear D gene. This CDR3 comprises 13 residues. Germline lookup yields CDR1 SGHKS and CDR2 YYEKEE (reference sequence). V was clipped by 2 bases and J by 7 bases, with 9 bases between them. The CDR3 is CASSFAVNGELFF. As DNA, the CDR3 is TGTGCCAGCAGCTTTGCAGTTAACGGGGAGCTGTTTTTT.

The chain uses TRBV19 and TRBJ2-4, with D perhaps TRBD2 (6 bases). V was cut by 4 bases and J by 0 bases, with 16 bases left in between. This CDR3 is built from 17 residues. Germline V CDR1 and CDR2: LNHDA, SQIVND (reference sequence). The CDR3 DNA is TGTGCCAGTAGTACGACCGGGACTGGACTAGCCAAAAACATTCAGTACTTC. Protein product: CASSTTGTGLAKNIQYF.

This clonotype has more than one count but fewer than ten. The J gene is TRBJ1-3, the V gene TRBV3-1, with D hard to call. The germline CDR1 and CDR2 sequences are LGHDT and YNNKEL (reference sequence). This CDR3 is built from 16 residues. The V end was cut by 4 bases, the J end by 2 bases, with 15 bases between. As DNA, the CDR3 is TGTGCCAGCAGCCGCCCCCCTGGCACCGCTGGAAACACCATATATTTT. It is translated as CASSRPPGTAGNTIYF.

This clonotype was picked up many times. This sequence joins TRBV10-3 and TRBJ2-5, with 10 bases lining up with TRBD2. Germline loops: CDR1 ENHRY, CDR2 SYGVKD. The CDR3 length is 14 residues. Trimming took 10 bases from V and 2 from J; bases not matched to a gene: 7. This chain's CDR3 is CATGLADMQETQYF. In DNA form, the CDR3 reads TGTGCCACTGGACTAGCGGACATGCAAGAGACCCAGTACTTC.

CDR3 in amino acids: CSARLPLSASGLSGANVLTF. CDR3 sequence (DNA): TGCAGTGCTAGGTTACCCCTTTCCGCGTCTGGCCTCTCTGGGGCCAACGTCCTGACTTTC. The chain couples TRBV20-1 to TRBJ2-6, with D hard to call. The CDR3 is 20 amino acids. Between the trimmed V and J ends, which lost 3 bases and 0 bases, there was a span of 24 bases. Germline V gives CDR1 DFQATT, CDR2 SNEGSKA (reference sequence).

The chain uses TRBV7-2 and TRBJ2-1; D ambiguous. V dropped 1 base and J dropped 12 bases, with 7 bases sitting between them. Germline lookup yields CDR1 SGHTA and CDR2 FQGNSA. The CDR3 sequence is 11 residues long. As DNA, the CDR3 is TGTGCCAGCAGCTTAGAGGGCTCGCAGTTCTTC. It encodes CASSLEGSQFF.

The chain couples TRBV6-5 to TRBJ2-1, with D unclear. CDR1 is MNHEY, CDR2 SVGAGI, per germline. This CDR3 is built from 14 residues. V was cut by 2 bases and J by 9 bases, with 14 bases left in between. CDR3 nucleotides: TGTGCCAGCAGTTACACGATTCCTTTCGGTGAGCAGTTCTTC. Translated, it gives CASSYTIPFGEQFF.

This clonotype was found a few times. CDR3 protein: CASSYLRDTGELFF. CDR3 DNA sequence: TGTGCCAGCAGTTATTTGCGGGACACCGGGGAGCTGTTTTTT. The chain joins TRBV6-2 or TRBV6-3 to TRBJ2-2; tentatively, D is TRBD2 (5 bases). The CDR3 contains 14 residues. Germline V CDR1 and CDR2: MNHEY, SVGEGT. Trimming took 3 bases from V and 3 from J, leaving 8 bases between them.

The CDR3 DNA reads as TGTGCCAGCAGCTGGAAAAACAGGGCTTTGGGCAATGAGCAGTTCTTC. This gives the protein CASSWKNRALGNEQFF. The genes are TRBV7-2 and TRBJ2-1; TRBD1 might be the D (6 bases). V was trimmed by 4 bases and J by 6 bases, leaving 19 bases between them. The germline CDR1 and CDR2 sequences are SGHTA and FQGNSA. CDR3 length: 16 residues. The full variable domain, with the rest looked up from reference TRBV7-2 and TRBJ2-1, is GAGVSQSPSNKVTEKGKDVELRCDPISGHTALYWYRQSLGQGLEFLIYFQGNSAPDKSGLPSDRFSAERTGGSVSTLTIQRTQQEDSAVYLCASSWKNRALGNEQFFGPGTRLTVL.

This clonotype was counted a few times. This chain connects TRBV20-1 to TRBJ2-1; TRBD2 is a possible D gene (5 bases). Germline CDR1 DFQATT, CDR2 SNEGSKA (reference sequence). The CDR3 is 13 amino acids. V was shortened by 6 bases and J by 4 bases, with 13 bases between the two germline ends. CDR3 coding DNA: TGCAGTGCAGCCATTACGGGGTACAATGAGCAGTTCTTC. Amino acids: CSAAITGYNEQFF.

In this sample, this clonotype turned up many times. This chain connects TRBV13 to TRBJ2-7, with 10 bases fitting TRBD1. The CDR3 totals 15 residues. CDR1 is PRHDT and CDR2 is FYEKMQ in the germline V gene (reference sequence). Trimming took 5 bases from V and 3 from J; bases not matched to a gene: 7. The CDR3 here is CASSPGTGAGYEQYF. In nucleotides, the CDR3 is TGTGCCAGCAGCCCGGGGACAGGGGCTGGCTACGAGCAGTACTTC.

The sample holds many counts of this clonotype. This chain uses TRBV12-3 or TRBV12-4 with TRBJ2-3; possible D gene TRBD1, 5 bases. This CDR3 has 12 amino acids. V gave up 5 bases and J gave up 6 bases, with 9 bases separating them. CDR3 coding DNA: TGTGCCAGCAGTCGACAGACCGATACGCAGTATTTT. This sequence encodes CASSRQTDTQYF.